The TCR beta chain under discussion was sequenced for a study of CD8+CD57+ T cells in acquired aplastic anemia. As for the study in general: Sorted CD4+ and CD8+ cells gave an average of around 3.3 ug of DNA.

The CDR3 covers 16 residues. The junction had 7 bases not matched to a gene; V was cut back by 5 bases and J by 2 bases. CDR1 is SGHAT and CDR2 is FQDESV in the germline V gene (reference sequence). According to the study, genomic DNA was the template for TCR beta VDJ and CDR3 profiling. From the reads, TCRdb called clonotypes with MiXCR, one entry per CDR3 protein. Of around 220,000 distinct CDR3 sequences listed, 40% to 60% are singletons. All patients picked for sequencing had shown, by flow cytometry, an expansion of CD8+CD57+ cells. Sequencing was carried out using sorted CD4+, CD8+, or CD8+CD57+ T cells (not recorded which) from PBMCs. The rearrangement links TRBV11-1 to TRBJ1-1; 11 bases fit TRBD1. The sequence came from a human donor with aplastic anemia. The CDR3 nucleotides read TGTGCCAGCAGCACGGACAGGGGGCCCCTAAACACTGAAGCTTTCTTT. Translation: CASSTDRGPLNTEAFF.